This T cell receptor (beta chain) was sequenced during a study of T cells after yellow fever vaccination. As for the study in general: SMART-Seq v4 Ultra Low Input prepared the low-cell-number fractions.

This clonotype was detected a few times. Findings of the study overall: Most primary-vaccination clones reappeared after the booster (approximately 97% CD4, 85% to 90% CD8). The study noted that FACS-sorted repertoires could contain abundant clonotypes contaminating from the bulk population.

The CDR3 spans 16 residues. The V gene's germline CDR1 is MNHEY and CDR2 SMNVEV (reference sequence). Deletions cut 8 bases from V and 1 base from J, with 15 bases between. MiXCR was run by TCRdb on the 5' RACE reads, yielding one entry per CDR3 protein. The table records around 40,000 distinct CDR3 sequences, about 7% of them present only once. The chain uses TRBV27 and TRBJ2-6; maybe TRBD2 (6 bases). This sequence originates from a man aged 25-45 years who received the YFV17D yellow fever vaccine. The sample in question was CD8+ T cells not binding an NS4B(214-222) dextramer, sorted from PBMCs, obtained 45 days after the yellow fever booster vaccination. The CDR3 here is CASWGLDSSGANVLTF. The CDR3 nucleotides read TGTGCCAGCTGGGGACTTGACAGTTCTGGGGCCAACGTCCTGACTTTC. The whole variable domain, filled in from reference TRBV27 and TRBJ2-6, reads EAQVTQNPRYLITVTGKKLTVTCSQNMNHEYMSWYRQDPGLGLRQIYYSMNVEVTDKGDVPEGYKVSRKEKRNFPLILESPSPNQTSLYFCASWGLDSSGANVLTFGAGSRLTVL.